This T cell receptor beta chain was captured in a study of blood T cells in healthy people across ages (dated by TCRdb to about 2015). Background on the whole study: In model experiments, template switching captured roughly one uniquely barcoded TCR beta cDNA molecule for every two T cells. To avoid experimental bias, donors of different ages were randomly spread across the sequencing lanes. Two additional independent replicas of 1 million unique cDNA reads from the same blood draw were analyzed for two donors (one aged 18 to 30 and one aged 80 or older). Four age groups were formed from the donors: young (average 16 years), middle-aged (more than 35), aged (more than 55) and long-lived (around 80). Age-related changes in TCR beta repertoire diversity were measured in the study by deep sequencing normalized with unique cDNA molecular identifiers. Broad study findings and their caveats: The percentage of naive T cells measured by flow cytometry correlated strongly with observed TCR beta diversity. Compared with the aged group, the long-lived group had more naive CD4+ T cells, fewer expanded clones and increased TCR diversity, suggesting age selection. As age increased, observed TCR beta diversity per million T cells dropped in a roughly linear way, and a significant reduction was already evident by age around 41. Total diversity estimates from one million sequenced T cells were considered lower bounds and underestimates. Donor CMV infection status was unknown, potentially confounding age-related changes in expanded clonotypes. Conclusive comparison of naive and antigen-experienced compartments was prevented by the profiling of bulk unsorted PBMCs.

A note on this clonotype: Its antigen remains undetermined. Base qualities are not recorded, but no much larger clone differs from it by a single base.

The CDR3 sequence holds 15 residues, the cysteine and phenylalanine included. This entry keeps only the CDR3 DNA: 45 bases, framed from base 1. The germline V gene gives CDR1 as SGHRS and CDR2 as YFSETQ. Deletion took 4 bases off V and 7 bases off J, with a span of 21 bases between the germline ends. Library creation used 5' RACE. Instrument on record: Illumina HiSeq 2500. A second PCR of about 6 to 12 cycles was performed with a sample-barcoded 5' primer and a J-beta primer mix. A unique molecular identifier was introduced onto each TCR beta cDNA molecule by a template-switch 5' adaptor carrying 12 random nucleotides. Each sample yielded at least 3 million CDR3-containing paired-end reads. First-strand cDNA was synthesized from all RNA with the Mint cDNA synthesis kit, primed by a TRBC-specific oligonucleotide. After uracil-DNA glycosylase treatment, a first 18-cycle PCR used universal primers M1SS and BC2_uni_R on all cDNA. The original pipeline was this. Normalization of each sample was performed by random selection of 1 million high-quality reads, each carrying a distinct molecular identifier. Reads with shared molecular identifiers were discarded instead of being binned into consensus sequences. MiTCR, with a Q25 quality threshold and the strictest error-elimination algorithm, was used for CDR3 identification, clonotype clustering and error correction. A nonparametric unseen species model with Euler transformation was used to estimate lower-bound total TCR beta diversity. TCRdb took the public reads, trimmed them with fastp at Q25, ran MiXCR for clone calling and kept in-frame beta chains. Merged by CDR3 protein, the rows form single entries marked with the most common genes and DNA. None of the V and J calls come from the authors' own analysis; TCRdb made them. Here the sample has roughly 1,500,000 distinct CDR3 sequences; about 32% occur a single time. Roughly 10% of the sample comes from the top ten.

The donors were some 36 Caucasian individuals from Russia, aged about 6 to 100 years, who were systemically healthy. Each donor gave about 11 milliliters of peripheral blood, drawn into EDTA-treated Vacutainer tubes. Ficoll-Paque density-gradient centrifugation was used to isolate PBMCs, with at least 7 million per sample. Trizol reagent was used to extract total RNA from the PBMCs, yielding at least 6 micrograms per sample. For every donor, an aliquot of PBMCs went through flow cytometry to measure the percentages of naive CD45RAhigh/CD27high T cells. Sequences were obtained from blood. This chain is built from TRBV5-1 and TRBJ2-7; the D gene assignment is perhaps TRBD1 or TRBD2, with each matching 5 bases. The receptor was isolated from a woman in her thirties in good health. The DNA sequence reads TGCGCCAGCAGCGCAACGGTGGGGGACCGAGGAGAGCAGTACTTC. It specifies CASSATVGDRGEQYF.